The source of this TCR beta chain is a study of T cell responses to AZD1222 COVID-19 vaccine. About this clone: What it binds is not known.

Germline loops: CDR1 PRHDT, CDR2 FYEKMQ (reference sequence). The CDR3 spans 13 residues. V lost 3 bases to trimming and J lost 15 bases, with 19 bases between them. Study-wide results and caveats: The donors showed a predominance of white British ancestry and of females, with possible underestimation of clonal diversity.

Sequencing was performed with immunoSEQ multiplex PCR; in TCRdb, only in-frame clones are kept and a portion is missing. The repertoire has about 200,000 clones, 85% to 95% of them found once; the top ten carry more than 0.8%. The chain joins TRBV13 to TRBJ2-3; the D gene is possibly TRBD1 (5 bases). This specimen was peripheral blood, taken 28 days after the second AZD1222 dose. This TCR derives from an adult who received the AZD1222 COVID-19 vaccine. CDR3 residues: CASSLGLRATRYF. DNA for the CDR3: TGTGCCAGCAGCTTGGGGCTCCGGGCGACACGCTATTTT.